This T cell receptor (beta chain) originates from a study of metastatic and nonmetastatic thyroid tumors. Across the study: From malignant and benign thyroid patients, repertoires in blood and in tumor or nodule tissue were compared.

TCRdb reprocessed the PCR reads via MiXCR. Here the sample spans 50,000 to 70,000 clones, approximately 4.1% being singletons. Before thyroid surgery, none of the patients had received any treatment. The CDR3 contains 15 residues. Germline lookup yields CDR1 MNHNS and CDR2 SASEGT. V was pared by 6 bases and J by 0 bases, with 6 bases of the junction left unmatched. This TCR was recovered from a female donor with papillary thyroid cancer or a benign thyroid nodule (not recorded which). Some clones in this sample may be carry-over from other donors' samples. The rearrangement uses TRBV6-1 and TRBJ2-7; 9 positions agree with TRBD1. Sequencing was done on a sample of blood. The CDR3 nucleotides read TGTGCCAGCAGGAGACAGGGGGACAGCTCCTACGAGCAGTACTTC. Translating gives CASRRQGDSSYEQYF.